This entry lists 10 T cell receptor beta chains sequenced from one sample in a study of response to subunit inactivated influenza vaccine. TCRdb recomputed calls from the RT-PCR reads with MiXCR, one row per CDR3 protein. The sample holds some 160,000 distinct CDR3 sequences, under 13% seen once. Here the sequenced sample was non-naive T cells sorted from PBMCs, taken about 40 days after vaccination. These receptors originate from a man aged 50-60 years who received an inactivated influenza vaccine.

The rearrangement links TRBV18 to TRBJ2-2; maybe TRBD1 (6 bases). Trimming shortened V by 1 base and J by 1 base, and 7 bases separated the two germline ends. This CDR3 contains 15 residues. Per germline, CDR1 KGHSH and CDR2 LQKENI. Here the CDR3 DNA reads TGTGCCAGCTCACCACTGACAGGGAACACCGGGGAGCTGTTTTTT. This gives the protein CASSPLTGNTGELFF.

In its sample, this clonotype was seen many times. V and J are TRBV20-1 and TRBJ2-1, with D unclear. V gave up 3 bases and J gave up 5 bases, with 5 bases separating them. This CDR3 contains 11 residues. Germline CDR1 reads DFQATT; CDR2 reads SNEGSKA (reference sequence). CDR3 DNA: TGCAGTGCTAGGATTGACAATGAGCAGTTCTTC. It codes for CSARIDNEQFF.

This clonotype occurred a few times. The chain carries TRBV10-3 and TRBJ1-1; perhaps TRBD1 as D (6 bases). Germline CDR1 is ENHRY and CDR2 is SYGVKD. The CDR3 has 14 amino acids. V dropped 6 bases and J dropped 1 base, with 12 bases sitting between them. CDR3 loop: CAIREQGKNTEAFF. The CDR3 DNA is TGTGCCATCAGGGAACAGGGAAAGAACACTGAAGCTTTCTTT.

Many counts were recorded for this clonotype. CDR3 region: CASSLGTSAITDTQYF. The CDR3 coding sequence is TGCGCCAGCAGCTTGGGGACTAGCGCCATCACAGATACGCAGTATTTT. The gene calls are TRBV5-1 and TRBJ2-3; 9 nucleotides line up with TRBD2. Germline lookup yields CDR1 SGHRS and CDR2 YFSETQ. The J segment lost 2 bases and the V segment lost 0 bases, leaving 4 bases of the junction unmatched. This CDR3 has 16 residues.

A few counts support this clonotype. This sequence joins TRBV6-1 and TRBJ2-1, with 10 bases matching TRBD2. V lost 6 bases, J lost 0 bases, and 5 bases stayed unmatched. Germline CDR1 reads MNHNS; CDR2 reads SASEGT. CDR3 length equals 16 residues. CDR3 sequence (DNA): TGTGCCAGCAGCCCTAGCGGGAGTCACTCCTACAATGAGCAGTTCTTC. It yields the protein CASSPSGSHSYNEQFF.

This clonotype was found many times. The gene calls are TRBV5-5 and TRBJ2-7; D is possibly TRBD2 (5 bases). The CDR3 has 13 residues. Germline CDR1 is SGHKS and CDR2 is YYEKEE (reference sequence). V was cut by 2 bases and J by 2 bases, with 8 bases left in between. The CDR3 nucleotides are TGTGCCAGCAGCTTAGCGACTACCTACGAGCAGTACTTC. Translation: CASSLATTYEQYF.

A single count supports this clonotype. The chain combines TRBV6-2 or TRBV6-3 with TRBJ2-6; TRBD1 agrees at 7 bases. This CDR3 comprises 14 residues. Trimming cost V 6 bases and J 1 base; bases outside gene matches: 0. Per germline, CDR1 MNHEY and CDR2 SVGEGT. The CDR3 DNA follows: TGTGCCAGCAGACAGGGGTCTGGGGCCAACGTCCTGACTTTC. It encodes CASRQGSGANVLTF.

This clonotype was seen only a few times. The chain links TRBV19 to TRBJ1-2, with a weak D call TRBD1 (5 bases). CDR1 is LNHDA, CDR2 SQIVND, per germline (reference sequence). This CDR3 has 16 amino acids. V was shortened by 5 bases and J by 8 bases, with 24 bases between the two germline ends. This CDR3 reads CASSVGRKEPTGGYTF. CDR3 coding DNA: TGTGCCAGTAGTGTCGGACGGAAAGAACCTACAGGAGGCTACACCTTC.

This clonotype was seen ten or more times. The gene calls are TRBV28 and TRBJ1-6; 9 bases map to TRBD1. V gave up 4 bases and J gave up 9 bases; unmatched junction bases: 10. CDR3 size: 16 residues. Germline assignment: CDR1 MDHEN and CDR2 SYDVKM. CDR3 in amino acids: CASSSPRQGVGSPLHF. The CDR3 bases are TGTGCCAGCAGTTCTCCCCGACAGGGGGTAGGTTCACCCCTCCACTTT. The complete variable domain, with remaining parts taken from reference TRBV28 and TRBJ1-6, reads DVKVTQSSRYLVKRTGEKVFLECVQDMDHENMFWYRQDPGLGLRLIYFSYDVKMKEKGDIPEGYSVSREKKERFSLILESASTNQTSMYLCASSSPRQGVGSPLHFGNGTRLTVT.

This clonotype was counted ten times or more. This chain joins TRBV7-2 and TRBJ1-1; D is unclear. CDR3 length: 14 amino acids. Germline V lookup: CDR1 SGHTA, CDR2 FQGNSA. Trimming stripped 5 bases from V and 4 bases from J, with 14 bases between. The CDR3 DNA reads TGTGCCAGCAGCCTTACTTTCCAAGCCACTGAAGCTTTCTTT. Translation gives CASSLTFQATEAFF.